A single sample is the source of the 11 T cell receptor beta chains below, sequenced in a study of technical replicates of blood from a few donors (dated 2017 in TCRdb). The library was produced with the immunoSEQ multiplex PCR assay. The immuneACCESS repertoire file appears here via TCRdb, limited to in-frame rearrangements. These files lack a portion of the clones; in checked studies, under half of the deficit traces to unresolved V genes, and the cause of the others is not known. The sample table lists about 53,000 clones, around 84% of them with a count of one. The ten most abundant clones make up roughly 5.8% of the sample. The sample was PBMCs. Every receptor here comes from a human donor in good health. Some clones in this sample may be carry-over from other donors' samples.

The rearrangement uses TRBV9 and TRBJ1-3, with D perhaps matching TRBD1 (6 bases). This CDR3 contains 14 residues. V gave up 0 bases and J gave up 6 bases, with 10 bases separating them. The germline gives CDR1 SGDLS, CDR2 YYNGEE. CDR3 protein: CASSVGGPENTIYF. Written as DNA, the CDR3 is TGTGCCAGCAGCGTAGGGGGGCCCGAAAACACCATATATTTT.

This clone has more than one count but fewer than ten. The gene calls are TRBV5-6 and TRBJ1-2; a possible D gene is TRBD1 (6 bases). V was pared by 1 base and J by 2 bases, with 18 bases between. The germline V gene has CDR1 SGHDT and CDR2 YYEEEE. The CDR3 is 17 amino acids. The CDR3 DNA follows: TGTGCCAGCAGCTTGTGGCGGACAGAAAGTGGGAACTATGGCTACACCTTC. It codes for CASSLWRTESGNYGYTF.

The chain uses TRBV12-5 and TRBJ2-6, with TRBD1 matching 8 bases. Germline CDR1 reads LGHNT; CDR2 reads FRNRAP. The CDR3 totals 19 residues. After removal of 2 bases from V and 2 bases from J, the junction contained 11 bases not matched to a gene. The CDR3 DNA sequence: TGTGCTAGTGGTTTGCAGTCGGACAGGGTTGACCCTGGGGCCAACGTCCTGACTTTC. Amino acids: CASGLQSDRVDPGANVLTF.

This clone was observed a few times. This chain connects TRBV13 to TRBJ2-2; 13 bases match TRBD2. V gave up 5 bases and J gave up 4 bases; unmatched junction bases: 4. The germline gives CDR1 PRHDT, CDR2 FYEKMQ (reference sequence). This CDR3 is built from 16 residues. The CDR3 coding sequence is TGTGCCAGCAGCCCCGGGACTAGCGGGACCACCGGGGAGCTGTTTTTT. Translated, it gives CASSPGTSGTTGELFF. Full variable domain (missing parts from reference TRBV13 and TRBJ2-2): AAGVIQSPRHLIKEKRETATLKCYPIPRHDTVYWYQQGPGQDPQFLISFYEKMQSDKGSIPDRFSAQQFSDYHSELNMSSLELGDSALYFCASSPGTSGTTGELFFGEGSRLTVL.

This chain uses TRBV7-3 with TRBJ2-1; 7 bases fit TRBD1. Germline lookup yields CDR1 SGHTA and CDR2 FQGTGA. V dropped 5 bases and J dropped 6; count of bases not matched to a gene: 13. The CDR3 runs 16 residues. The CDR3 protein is CASSRQGGRGFNEQFF. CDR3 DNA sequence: TGTGCCAGCAGCCGACAAGGGGGCAGGGGGTTCAATGAGCAGTTCTTC.

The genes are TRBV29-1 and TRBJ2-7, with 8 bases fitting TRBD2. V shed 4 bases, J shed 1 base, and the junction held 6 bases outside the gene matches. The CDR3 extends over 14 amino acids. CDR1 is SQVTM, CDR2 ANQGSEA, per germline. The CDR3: CSVVDGRESYEQYF. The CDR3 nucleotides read TGCAGCGTTGTGGACGGGAGGGAATCCTACGAGCAGTACTTC.

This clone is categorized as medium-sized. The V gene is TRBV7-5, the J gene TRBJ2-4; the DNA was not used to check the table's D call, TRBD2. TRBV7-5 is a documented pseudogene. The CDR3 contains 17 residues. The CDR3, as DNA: TGTGCCAGAAGCTTAGGTTCGGGAGGGACCCCCAAAAACATTCAGTACTTC. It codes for CARSLGSGGTPKNIQYF.

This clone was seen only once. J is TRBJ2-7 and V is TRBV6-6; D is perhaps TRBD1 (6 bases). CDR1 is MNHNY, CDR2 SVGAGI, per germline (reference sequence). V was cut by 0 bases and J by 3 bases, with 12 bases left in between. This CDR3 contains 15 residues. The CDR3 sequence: CASSYSSTGSYEQYF. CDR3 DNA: TGTGCCAGCAGTTACTCGTCAACAGGGAGCTACGAGCAGTACTTC.

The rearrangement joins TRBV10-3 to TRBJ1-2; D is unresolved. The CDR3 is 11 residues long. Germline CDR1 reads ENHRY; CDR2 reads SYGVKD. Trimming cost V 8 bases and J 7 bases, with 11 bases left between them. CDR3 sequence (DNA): TGTGCCATCGGGAGGGAGGCTGGCTACACCTTC. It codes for CAIGREAGYTF.

The CDR3 reads CASSSSAGTGNTIYF. DNA of the CDR3: TGTGCCAGCAGCTCGAGTGCAGGGACTGGAAACACCATATATTTT. V usage is TRBV7-2 and J usage is TRBJ1-3; a possible D gene is TRBD1 (5 bases). The CDR3 has 15 amino acids. Germline loops: CDR1 SGHTA, CDR2 FQGNSA. V gave up 4 bases and J gave up 2 bases, with 12 bases separating them. Drawing the rest from reference TRBV7-2 and TRBJ1-3, the complete variable domain is GAGVSQSPSNKVTEKGKDVELRCDPISGHTALYWYRQSLGQGLEFLIYFQGNSAPDKSGLPSDRFSAERTGGSVSTLTIQRTQQEDSAVYLCASSSSAGTGNTIYFGEGSWLTVV.

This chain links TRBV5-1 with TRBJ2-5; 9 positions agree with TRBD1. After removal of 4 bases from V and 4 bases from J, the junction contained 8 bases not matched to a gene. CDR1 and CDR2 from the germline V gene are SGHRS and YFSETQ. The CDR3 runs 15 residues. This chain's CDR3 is CASSPGQGLRETQYF. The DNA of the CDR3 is TGCGCCAGCAGCCCCGGACAGGGGTTAAGAGAGACCCAGTACTTC.